This entry concerns a single TCR beta chain. Germline V gene data show CDR1 as LGHNA and CDR2 as YNFKEQ. The CDR3 runs to 18 residues. Between the trimmed V and J ends, which lost 1 base and 4 bases, there was a span of 22 bases. The data derive from a study of blood T cell repertoires in COVID-19. Those enrolled in Seattle joined during active infection and were followed longitudinally afterward. Sequenced by immunoSEQ multiplex PCR; TCRdb stores in-frame clones only, minus some. There are hundreds of thousands of clones in the sample; roughly 89% occur only once, and roughly 0.84% lies in the top ten.

The V call is TRBV4-2, the J call TRBJ2-5, with a tentative D call TRBD2 (6 bases). This receptor was identified in a man younger than 35 with COVID-19, enrolled during active disease. The sequenced sample was peripheral blood. The CDR3, as DNA: TGTGCCAGCAGCCAAGTTGAGGCTACCGCGGGGTTGGGAGAGACCCAGTACTTC. The encoded protein is CASSQVEATAGLGETQYF.